Each of the 28 T cell receptor beta chains below was sequenced from the same sample in a study of shared clonotypes between healthy human individuals. Repertoires were generated with immunoSEQ multiplex PCR, while TCRdb's copy carries only in-frame clones and drops some. Of about 1 million clones in the sample, around 74% were seen once. What was sequenced was memory CD4+ T cells sorted from blood. Subset reported: CD45RA-negative fraction. The source of these receptors is a man younger than 35 in good health.

This clone has only a few counts. V usage is TRBV10-3 and J usage is TRBJ1-5, with no clear D. Germline values: CDR1 ENHRY, CDR2 SYGVKD. This CDR3 is 12 amino acids long. Trimming removed 1 base from V and 4 bases from J, with 2 bases in between. The CDR3 region has the DNA TGTGCCATCAGTGAGTGGAATCAGCCCCAGCATTTT. Translated: CAISEWNQPQHF.

The V and J genes are TRBV10-3 and TRBJ1-1; 9 bases are a match to TRBD1. After removal of 6 bases from V and 0 bases from J, the junction contained 11 bases not matched to a gene. This CDR3 is built from 17 residues. Germline values: CDR1 ENHRY, CDR2 SYGVKD. For the CDR3, the DNA is TGTGCCATCAGAAGACAGGGGGGTTTAGGGGTGAACACTGAAGCTTTCTTT. As protein: CAIRRQGGLGVNTEAFF.

This chain joins TRBV23-1 and TRBJ1-2, with D hard to call. TRBV23-1 is designated an ORF whose function remains uncertain. V dropped 1 base and J dropped 5 bases, with 11 bases sitting between them. The CDR3 consists of 14 residues. The CDR3 nucleotides are TGCGCCAGCAGTCAATTCACAAAGAAGTATGGCTACACCTTC. Its translation: CASSQFTKKYGYTF.

This clone was detected only once. The J gene is TRBJ2-2, the V gene TRBV6-6; 7 bases are shared with TRBD2. The length of the CDR3 is 14 residues. The V gene end was trimmed by 4 bases and the J gene end by 7 bases; junction bases not matched to a gene: 6. The germline CDR1 and CDR2 sequences are MNHNY and SVGAGI (reference sequence). CDR3 bases: TGTGCCAGCAGTTTTGCGCGGGAGATCGGGGAGCTGTTTTTT. Protein: CASSFAREIGELFF.

The genes are TRBV6-5 and TRBJ2-4; 7 bases line up with TRBD2. Germline CDR1 is MNHEY and CDR2 is SVGAGI. The V gene end was trimmed by 6 bases and the J gene end by 6 bases; junction bases not matched to a gene: 11. CDR3 length: 15 amino acids. The CDR3 region is CASRVGGSGINIQYF. The CDR3 DNA is TGTGCCAGCAGGGTGGGGGGGAGTGGGATAAACATTCAGTACTTC.

V is TRBV28 and J is TRBJ2-3; possible D gene TRBD1, 6 bases. Germline loops: CDR1 MDHEN, CDR2 SYDVKM. The CDR3 has 14 residues. V lost 3 bases and J 2 bases, leaving 9 bases between the germline ends. The CDR3 DNA follows: TGTGCCAGCAGTTTGCGACAGGACACAGATACGCAGTATTTT. Protein: CASSLRQDTDTQYF.

The chain combines TRBV6-5 with TRBJ1-2; D is perhaps TRBD1 (6 bases). The CDR3 is 14 amino acids. Trimming cost V 0 bases and J 7 bases, with 12 bases left between them. Germline V lookup: CDR1 MNHEY, CDR2 SVGAGI. CDR3 amino acids: CASSYSGGPGGYTF. The CDR3 bases are TGTGCCAGCAGTTACTCGGGGGGGCCGGGTGGCTACACCTTC.

This clone was recorded a few times. The chain uses TRBV18 and TRBJ2-7, with a possible D match to TRBD1 (6 bases). CDR1 is KGHSH and CDR2 is LQKENI in the germline V gene. V shed 3 bases and J shed 4 bases, with 16 bases lying between them. The CDR3 consists of 15 residues. The CDR3 protein is CASSPTWTAEYEQYF. In DNA, the CDR3 is TGTGCCAGCTCACCCACATGGACAGCCGAGTACGAGCAGTACTTC.

V is TRBV9 and J is TRBJ2-3; D assignment may be TRBD1 or TRBD2 (5 bases each). The V end lost 2 bases, the J end lost 2 bases, and 12 bases lay between the germline ends. This CDR3 has 15 amino acids. CDR1 and CDR2 from the germline V gene are SGDLS and YYNGEE. CDR3 in DNA: TGTGCCAGCAGCGTCACGGGGCGGTACACAGATACGCAGTATTTT. Translated: CASSVTGRYTDTQYF.

The V gene is TRBV6-1, the J gene TRBJ1-1, with 9 bases identical to TRBD1. J lost 6 bases, V lost 0 bases, and 8 bases had no gene match. Germline CDR1 reads MNHNS; CDR2 reads SASEGT. CDR3 length: 16 amino acids. The CDR3 protein is CASSEANRGRLAEAFF. CDR3 DNA sequence: TGTGCCAGCAGTGAAGCTAACAGGGGGCGCCTCGCTGAAGCTTTCTTT.

V and J are TRBV5-4 and TRBJ2-5, with TRBD2 identical over 11 bases. This CDR3 comprises 17 residues. From germline, CDR1 is SGHNT and CDR2 YYREEE (reference sequence). Germline trimming cut 1 base from V and 3 bases from J; bases unmatched to any gene: 8. The CDR3 is CASSLSLFSGREETQYF. CDR3 coding DNA: TGTGCCAGCAGCTTGTCATTATTTAGCGGGAGGGAAGAGACCCAGTACTTC.

J is TRBJ2-4 and V is TRBV19; D is unresolved. Germline CDR1 LNHDA, CDR2 SQIVND (reference sequence). The CDR3 is 15 amino acids. V lost 1 base to trimming and J lost 0 bases, with 7 bases between them. CDR3 nucleotide sequence: TGTGCCAGTAGTATAGGTGGGGTAGCCAAAAACATTCAGTACTTC. Encoded protein: CASSIGGVAKNIQYF.

The V call is TRBV14, the J call TRBJ1-2, with a possible D match to TRBD1 (6 bases). CDR1 is SGHDN and CDR2 is FVKESK in the germline V gene. Trimming took off 6 bases at V and 6 bases at J, with 11 bases between the two ends. The CDR3 contains 12 residues. The DNA of the CDR3 is TGTGCCAGCAGTCTCGACAGGAATGGCTACACCTTC. This translates into CASSLDRNGYTF.

The chain is built from TRBV7-6 and TRBJ2-7; D may be TRBD1 or TRBD2 (6 bases each). The ends were cut back, 5 bases at V and 2 bases at J, with 22 bases in the middle. CDR1 and CDR2 from the germline V gene are SGHVS and FNYEAQ. This CDR3 comprises 17 residues. CDR3 DNA: TGTGCCAGCAGCCCTCGGGGGCGGGATACCCCCGCCTACGAGCAGTACTTC. Residues: CASSPRGRDTPAYEQYF. The whole variable domain, filled in from reference TRBV7-6 and TRBJ2-7, reads GAGVSQSPRYKVTKRGQDVALRCDPISGHVSLYWYRQALGQGPEFLTYFNYEAQQDKSGLPNDRFSAERPEGSISTLTIQRTEQRDSAMYRCASSPRGRDTPAYEQYFGPGTRLTVT.

The rearrangement links TRBV7-8 to TRBJ2-2; 7 positions match TRBD1. With 7 bases clipped from V and 7 bases from J, the junction kept 6 bases outside the gene matches. The CDR3 is 13 residues long. Germline values: CDR1 SGHVS, CDR2 FQNEAQ. Here the CDR3 DNA reads TGTGCCAGCAAAGAGAGGGGGCGCGGGGAGCTGTTTTTT. Encoded protein: CASKERGRGELFF.

This chain links TRBV10-3 with TRBJ2-1; 12 bases line up with TRBD2. This CDR3 region has 16 residues. Per germline, CDR1 ENHRY and CDR2 SYGVKD. The V gene end was trimmed by 6 bases and the J gene end by 5 bases; junction bases not matched to a gene: 8. CDR3 coding DNA: TGTGCCATCAGCCAGACTAGCGGGAGAGGTAACAATGAGCAGTTCTTC. This gives the protein CAISQTSGRGNNEQFF.

The V call is TRBV27, the J call TRBJ1-5; 7 nucleotides line up with TRBD1. The CDR3 sequence is 15 residues long. CDR1 and CDR2 from the germline V gene are MNHEY and SMNVEV (reference sequence). The trim removed 5 bases at V and 4 bases at J, leaving 8 bases unmatched. This chain's CDR3 is CASSRQGLGNQPQHF. In DNA form, the CDR3 reads TGTGCCAGCAGTAGACAGGGCCTGGGGAATCAGCCCCAGCATTTT.

The chain recombines TRBV6-1 with TRBJ2-3; 11 bases are a match to TRBD2. V lost 5 bases to trimming and J lost 6 bases; unmatched junction nucleotides: 4. Germline V gene lookup returns CDR1 MNHNS and CDR2 SASEGT. The CDR3 sequence is 14 residues long. The CDR3 sequence is CASSSSGRSDTQYF. The CDR3 DNA follows: TGTGCCAGCAGTTCTAGCGGGAGGTCGGATACGCAGTATTTT.

This clone was observed a single time. CDR3 sequence (DNA): TGTGCCATCGCGAGAGTAGCGGGGGGCGGGGATGAGCAGTTCTTC. This sequence encodes CAIARVAGGGDEQFF. The genes are TRBV10-3 and TRBJ2-1; 10 nucleotides match TRBD2. J gave up 8 bases and V 8 bases, and 12 bases lay outside the gene matches. Germline V gene data show CDR1 as ENHRY and CDR2 as SYGVKD. The CDR3 spans 15 residues.

This chain links TRBV2 with TRBJ2-3; perhaps TRBD2 as D (6 bases). This CDR3 comprises 13 residues. Germline lookup yields CDR1 SNHLY and CDR2 FYNNEI. The V and J ends lost 8 bases and 4 bases respectively, with 13 bases between them. CDR3 sequence (DNA): TGTGCCAGCCTGGGCAGGGAGGCAGATACGCAGTATTTT. It yields the protein CASLGREADTQYF.

The V and J genes are TRBV2 and TRBJ1-4, with 9 bases matching TRBD1. CDR3 size: 13 residues. The V segment lost 9 bases and the J segment 5 bases; nucleotides outside the gene matches: 4. The germline gives CDR1 SNHLY, CDR2 FYNNEI. CDR3 amino acids: CASHRGRNEKLFF. For the CDR3, the DNA is TGTGCCAGTCACAGGGGGCGAAATGAAAAACTGTTTTTT.

The chain uses TRBV19 and TRBJ1-2, with TRBD1 matching 9 bases. Germline V gene data show CDR1 as LNHDA and CDR2 as SQIVND (reference sequence). The length of the CDR3 is 15 residues. Losses at the gene ends were 4 bases for V and 5 bases for J; bases not matched to a gene: 8. CDR3 region: CASSRRQGVFYGYTF. CDR3 DNA: TGTGCCAGTAGTAGGAGACAGGGGGTGTTTTATGGCTACACCTTC.

This sequence joins TRBV18 and TRBJ1-1; D may be TRBD1 (6 bases). The germline V gene has CDR1 KGHSH and CDR2 LQKENI. CDR3 length equals 15 residues. Trimming took 0 bases from V and 1 from J, leaving 9 bases between them. The chain's CDR3 is CASSPPGQSNTEAFF. CDR3 DNA: TGTGCCAGCTCACCACCAGGACAGTCGAACACTGAAGCTTTCTTT.

The rearrangement links TRBV4-3 to TRBJ2-3; D is perhaps TRBD1 or TRBD2 (7 bases each). Trimming pared 8 bases from V and 1 base from J, leaving 19 bases between. The CDR3 is made up of 16 amino acids. Germline lookup yields CDR1 LGHNA and CDR2 YSLEER. The CDR3 region has the DNA TGCGCCAGCGCAGGGGGGAGGGGGCCGCGCACAGATACGCAGTATTTT. Protein product: CASAGGRGPRTDTQYF.

The rearrangement joins TRBV5-1 to TRBJ2-7; 9 bases are shared with TRBD1. V lost 4 bases, J lost 5 bases, and 7 bases stayed unmatched. Looked up from germline, CDR1 is SGHRS and CDR2 is YFSETQ. The CDR3 contains 14 residues. The CDR3 spells CASSPAGDRDEQYF. The CDR3 nucleotides are TGCGCCAGCAGCCCCGCAGGGGACAGGGACGAGCAGTACTTC.

The chain uses TRBV5-6 and TRBJ2-1, with D tentatively TRBD2 (6 bases). Germline CDR1 reads SGHDT; CDR2 reads YYEEEE. This CDR3 spans 12 amino acids. V gave up 3 bases and J gave up 10 bases, with 11 bases separating them. CDR3 DNA: TGTGCCAGCAGCTACGGGACTCCCGAGCAGTTCTTC. This translates into CASSYGTPEQFF. The full variable domain, completed using reference TRBV5-6 and TRBJ2-1, is DAGVTQSPTHLIKTRGQQVTLRCSPKSGHDTVSWYQQALGQGPQFIFQYYEEEERQRGNFPDRFSGHQFPNYSSELNVNALLLGDSALYLCASSYGTPEQFFGPGTRLTVL.

The chain recombines TRBV5-4 with TRBJ1-2, with TRBD1 as a possible D gene (5 bases). The CDR3 has 17 residues. CDR1 SGHNT and CDR2 YYREEE come from the germline V gene (reference sequence). V was clipped by 0 bases and J by 4 bases, with 19 bases between them. CDR3 loop: CASSLGTGAGYSYGYTF. In DNA form, the CDR3 reads TGTGCCAGCAGCTTGGGTACTGGGGCAGGGTATTCCTATGGCTACACCTTC.

This rearrangement joins TRBV27 to TRBJ1-1; 8 bases line up with TRBD1. The CDR3 has 14 amino acids. The germline V gene encodes CDR1 MNHEY and CDR2 SMNVEV (reference sequence). The J segment lost 1 base and the V segment lost 6 bases, leaving 4 bases of the junction unmatched. The CDR3 spells CASSYRGENTEAFF. CDR3 in DNA: TGTGCCAGCAGCTACAGGGGGGAGAACACTGAAGCTTTCTTT.